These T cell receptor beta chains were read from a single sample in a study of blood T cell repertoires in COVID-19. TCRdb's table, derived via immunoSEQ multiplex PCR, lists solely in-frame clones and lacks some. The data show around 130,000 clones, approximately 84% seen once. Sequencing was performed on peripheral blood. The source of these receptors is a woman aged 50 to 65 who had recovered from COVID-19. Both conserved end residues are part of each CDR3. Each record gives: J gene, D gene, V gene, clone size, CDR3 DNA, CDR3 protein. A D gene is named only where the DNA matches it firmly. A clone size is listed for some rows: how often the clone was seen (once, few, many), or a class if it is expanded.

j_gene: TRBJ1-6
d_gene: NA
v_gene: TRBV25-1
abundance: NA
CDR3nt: TGTGCCAGCATTGGGGCCGGGGGTGCCTCACCCCTCCACTTT
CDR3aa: CASIGAGGASPLHF

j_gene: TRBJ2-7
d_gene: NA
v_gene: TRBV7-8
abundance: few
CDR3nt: TGTGCCAGCAGCTCATCGCGGGGTTCCGAGCAGTACTTC
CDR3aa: CASSSSRGSEQYF

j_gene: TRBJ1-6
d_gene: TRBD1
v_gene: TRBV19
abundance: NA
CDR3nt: TGTGCCACTAGGGACAGAGACAATAATTCACCCCTCCACTTT
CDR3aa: CATRDRDNNSPLHF

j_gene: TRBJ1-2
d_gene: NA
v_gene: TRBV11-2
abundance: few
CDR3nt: TGTGCCAGCAGCTTAGGTGCGGGCTACACCTTC
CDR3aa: CASSLGAGYTF

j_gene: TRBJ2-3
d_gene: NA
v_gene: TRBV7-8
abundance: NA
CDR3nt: TGTGCCAGCAGCAACCCGAATTTCGGAGAGGGCACAGATACGCAGTATTTT
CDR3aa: CASSNPNFGEGTDTQYF

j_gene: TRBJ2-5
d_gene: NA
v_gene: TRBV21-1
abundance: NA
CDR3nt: TGTGCCAGCAGCAAAAACGTGGAGTTAACTAGTGGAGAGACCCAGTACTTC
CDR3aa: CASSKNVELTSGETQYF

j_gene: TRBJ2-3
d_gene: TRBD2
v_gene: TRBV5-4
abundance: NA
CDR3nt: TGTGCCAGCAGCTCAAGACTAGCGGGTGATACGCAGTATTTT
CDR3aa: CASSSRLAGDTQYF

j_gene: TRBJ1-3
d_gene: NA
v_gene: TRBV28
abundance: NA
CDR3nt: TGTGCCAGCAGGGGGAGGGACGGAAACACCATATATTTT
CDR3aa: CASRGRDGNTIYF

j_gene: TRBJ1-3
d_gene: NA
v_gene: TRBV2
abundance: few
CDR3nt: TGTGCCAGCAGCGATACAGGTTTCTCTGGAAACACCATATATTTT
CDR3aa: CASSDTGFSGNTIYF

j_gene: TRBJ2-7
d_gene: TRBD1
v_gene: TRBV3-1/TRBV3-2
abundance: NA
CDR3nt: TGTGCCAGCAGCCAAGCAGGGGGAAGCGAGCAGTACTTC
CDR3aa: CASSQAGGSEQYF

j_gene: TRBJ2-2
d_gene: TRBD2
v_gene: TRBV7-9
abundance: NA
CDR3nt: TGTGCCAGCAGCGAATTTCTAGCGGGAGGAAACACCGGGGAGCTGTTTTTT
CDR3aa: CASSEFLAGGNTGELFF

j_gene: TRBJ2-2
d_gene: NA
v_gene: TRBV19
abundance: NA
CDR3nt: TGTGCCAGTATGGGCAGCCTGAACACCGGGGAGCTGTTTTTT
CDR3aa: CASMGSLNTGELFF

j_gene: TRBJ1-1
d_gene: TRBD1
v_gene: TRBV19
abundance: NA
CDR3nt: TGTGCCAGTAGGGCGCCCGGGACAGGGGGCACTGAAGCTTTCTTT
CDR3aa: CASRAPGTGGTEAFF

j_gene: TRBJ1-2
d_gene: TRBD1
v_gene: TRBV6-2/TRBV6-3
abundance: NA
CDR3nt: TGTGCCAGCAGTTACCCAAGGACAGGGGGCGGCTATGGCTACACCTTC
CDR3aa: CASSYPRTGGGYGYTF

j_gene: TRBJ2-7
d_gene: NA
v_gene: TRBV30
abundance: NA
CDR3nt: TGTGCCTGGAGACCCGACACAAACTACGAGCAGTACTTC
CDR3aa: CAWRPDTNYEQYF

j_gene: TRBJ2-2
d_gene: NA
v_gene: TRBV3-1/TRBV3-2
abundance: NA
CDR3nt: TGTGCCAGCGGGGGGACAGCGAACACCGGGGAGCTGTTTTTT
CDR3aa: CASGGTANTGELFF

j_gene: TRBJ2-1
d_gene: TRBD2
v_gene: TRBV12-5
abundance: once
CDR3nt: TGTGCTAGTGGTTCCGCGCGGACTAGCGGGAGCGCCGGTGAGCAGTTCTTC
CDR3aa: CASGSARTSGSAGEQFF

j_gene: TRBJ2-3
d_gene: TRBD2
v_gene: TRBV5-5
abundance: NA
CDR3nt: TGTGCCAGCAGCTTCCCCAGCGGGGACACAGATACGCAGTATTTT
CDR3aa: CASSFPSGDTDTQYF

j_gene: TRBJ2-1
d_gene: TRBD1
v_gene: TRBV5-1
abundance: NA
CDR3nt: TGCGCCAGCAGTCCTCTAACAGGGGTCTCCTACAATGAGCAGTTCTTC
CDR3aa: CASSPLTGVSYNEQFF

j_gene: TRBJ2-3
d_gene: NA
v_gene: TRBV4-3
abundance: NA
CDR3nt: TGCGCCAGCAGCCAAAGTGGTCAGAACACAGATACGCAGTATTTT
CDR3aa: CASSQSGQNTDTQYF

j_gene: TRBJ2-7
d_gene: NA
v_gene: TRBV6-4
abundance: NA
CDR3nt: TGTGCCAGCAGTGTCTCACCCGCGGGAACCTACGAGCAGTACTTC
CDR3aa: CASSVSPAGTYEQYF

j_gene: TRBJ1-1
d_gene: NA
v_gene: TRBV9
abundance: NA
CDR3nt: TGTGCCAGCAGCGTAGGATCTGATGGGAGGGTCACTGAAGCTTTCTTT
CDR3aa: CASSVGSDGRVTEAFF

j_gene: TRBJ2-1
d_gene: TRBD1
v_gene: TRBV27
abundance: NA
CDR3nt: TGTGCCAGCAGGGGACAGGGGGCAGGTGAGCAGTTCTTC
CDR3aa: CASRGQGAGEQFF

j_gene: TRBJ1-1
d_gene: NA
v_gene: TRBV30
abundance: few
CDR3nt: TGTGCCTGGAGTCGGGGCACTGAAGCTTTCTTT
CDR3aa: CAWSRGTEAFF

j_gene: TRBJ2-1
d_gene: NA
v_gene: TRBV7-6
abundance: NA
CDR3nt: TGTGCCAGCAGCCCTGAGGTGACGGTTTTAGCCAATGAGCAGTTCTTC
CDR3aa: CASSPEVTVLANEQFF

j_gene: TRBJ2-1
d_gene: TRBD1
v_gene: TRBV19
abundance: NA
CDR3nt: TGTGCCAGCAACAGGGGCCTTTCCTACAATGAGCAGTTCTTC
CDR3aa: CASNRGLSYNEQFF

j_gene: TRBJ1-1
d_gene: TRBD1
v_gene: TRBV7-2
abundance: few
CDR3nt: TGTGCCAGCAGGGTACAGGGGCGCACTGAAGCTTTCTTT
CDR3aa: CASRVQGRTEAFF

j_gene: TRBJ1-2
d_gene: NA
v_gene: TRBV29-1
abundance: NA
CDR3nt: TGCAGCGGATGGACATCTAACTATGGCTACACCTTC
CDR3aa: CSGWTSNYGYTF

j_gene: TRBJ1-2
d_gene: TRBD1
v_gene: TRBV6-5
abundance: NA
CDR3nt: TGTGCCAGCAGTTACTTGGACAGGGCCTATGGCTACACCTTC
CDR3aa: CASSYLDRAYGYTF

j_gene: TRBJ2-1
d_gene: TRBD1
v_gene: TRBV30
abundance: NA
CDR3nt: TGTGCCTGGAGTCGAACAGGGGGCTACAATGAGCAGTTCTTC
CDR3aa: CAWSRTGGYNEQFF

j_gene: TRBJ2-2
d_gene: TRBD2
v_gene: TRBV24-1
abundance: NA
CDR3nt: TGTGCCACCAGTGGTAGACCGGGACTAGCGGGAGTGAGCACCGGGGAGCTGTTTTTT
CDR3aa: CATSGRPGLAGVSTGELFF

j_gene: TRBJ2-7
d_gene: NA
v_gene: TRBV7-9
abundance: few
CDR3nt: TGTGCCAGCAGCCTGGCGGGAGAGCAGTACTTC
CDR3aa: CASSLAGEQYF

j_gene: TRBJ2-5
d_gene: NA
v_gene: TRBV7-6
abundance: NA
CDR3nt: TGTGCCAGCAGCCGGGATCCCATCACGGGGACCCAGTACTTC
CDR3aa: CASSRDPITGTQYF

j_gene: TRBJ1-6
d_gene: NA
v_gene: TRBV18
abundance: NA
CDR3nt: TGTGCCAGCTCAATCGGGGGAGCCAATTCACCCCTCCACTTT
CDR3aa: CASSIGGANSPLHF

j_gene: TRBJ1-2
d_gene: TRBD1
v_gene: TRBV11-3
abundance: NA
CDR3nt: TGTGCCAGCAGCTTAGGGGGACAGGGGAACTATGGCTACACCTTC
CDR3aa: CASSLGGQGNYGYTF

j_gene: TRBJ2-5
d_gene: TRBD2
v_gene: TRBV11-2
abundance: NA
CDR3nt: TGTGCCAGCAGCCCCGGACTAGACCGGGAGACCCAGTACTTC
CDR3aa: CASSPGLDRETQYF

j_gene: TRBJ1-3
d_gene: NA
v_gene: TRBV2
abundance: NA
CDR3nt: TGTGCCAGCAGTGAAGCGCTTCCGGGACTAGAGGTGGAAAACACCATATATTTT
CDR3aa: CASSEALPGLEVENTIYF